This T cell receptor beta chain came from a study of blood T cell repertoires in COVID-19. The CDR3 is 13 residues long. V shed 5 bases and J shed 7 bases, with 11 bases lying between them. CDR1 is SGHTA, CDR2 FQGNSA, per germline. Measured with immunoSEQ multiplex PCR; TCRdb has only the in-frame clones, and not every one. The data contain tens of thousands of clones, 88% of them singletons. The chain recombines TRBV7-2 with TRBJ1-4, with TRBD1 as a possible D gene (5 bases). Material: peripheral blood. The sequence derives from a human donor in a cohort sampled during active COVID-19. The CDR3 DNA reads TGTGCCAGCAGCACCTGGACACCTGAAAAACTGTTTTTT. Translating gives CASSTWTPEKLFF.